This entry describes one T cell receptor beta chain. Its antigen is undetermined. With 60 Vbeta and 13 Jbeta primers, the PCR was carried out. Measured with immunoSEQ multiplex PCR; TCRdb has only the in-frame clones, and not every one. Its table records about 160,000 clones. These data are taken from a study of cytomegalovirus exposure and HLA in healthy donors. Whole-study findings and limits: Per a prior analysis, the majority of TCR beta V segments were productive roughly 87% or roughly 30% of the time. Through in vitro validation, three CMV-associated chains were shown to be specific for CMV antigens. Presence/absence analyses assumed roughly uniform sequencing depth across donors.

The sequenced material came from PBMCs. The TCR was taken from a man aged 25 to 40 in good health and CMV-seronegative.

Written as DNA, the CDR3 is TGCGCCAGCAGCGGAACAGCCACGGGGAATGAAAAACTGTTTTTT. As protein: CASSGTATGNEKLFF. The gene calls are TRBV5-1 and TRBJ1-4; unclear D gene. Germline CDR1 SGHRS, CDR2 YFSETQ. Deletions cut 4 bases from V and 5 bases from J, with 15 bases between. This CDR3 contains 15 residues.